This T cell receptor beta chain was sequenced for a study of T cells in Graves' hyperthyroidism and ophthalmopathy. From RNA transcripts, TCR beta CDR3 regions were amplified. HTBI primers were used for first-round RT-PCR of the TCR CDR3. Each CDR3 protein gets one entry after TCRdb re-called the multiplex PCR reads with MiXCR. The sample consists of roughly 500,000 distinct CDR3 sequences, roughly a quarter of them appearing once. Trimming pared 2 bases from V and 0 bases from J, leaving 7 bases between. The germline CDR1 and CDR2 sequences are SGHAT and FQNNGV. The CDR3 runs 14 residues. This clonotype was counted many times.

The source is a woman aged 25 to 45 with Graves' ophthalmopathy. The sample comprised blood. The V and J genes are TRBV11-2 and TRBJ1-1; D gene unclear. CDR3 nucleotide sequence: TGTGCCAGCAGCTTAATGGATTTGAACACTGAAGCTTTCTTT. This codes for CASSLMDLNTEAFF. The full variable domain, with the rest looked up from reference TRBV11-2 and TRBJ1-1, is EAGVAQSPRYKIIEKRQSVAFWCNPISGHATLYWYQQILGQGPKLLIQFQNNGVVDDSQLPKDRFSAERLKGVDSTLKIQPAKLEDSAVYLCASSLMDLNTEAFFGQGTRLTVV.